One T cell receptor (beta chain) is described in this entry. Its target is not known. At one boundary the junction diverges from the germline segment, which might be a read error. This sample is drawn from a study of siplizumab effects on memory and regulatory T cells. Whole-study findings and limits: Alloreactive sequences whose origin lay in unstimulated CD4+ memory cells were significantly reduced by siplizumab. Treg origin accounted for an average of approximately 70% of mappable alloreactive CD4+ clones with siplizumab and roughly 26% in controls.

Germline CDR1 and CDR2: SGDLS and YYNGEE. The CDR3 is 15 amino acids. The table came from immunoSEQ multiplex PCR; TCRdb's copy has only in-frame clones and leaves some out. The sample shows some 62,000 clones, 79% of them seen only once. The TCR comes from a human donor in good health. The chain recombines TRBV9 with TRBJ1-1, with 10 bases that match TRBD1. Sequenced sample: memory CD4+ T cells sorted from blood. CDR3 coding DNA: TGTGCCAGCAGCCCAAGACAGGGGGCGAACACTGAAGCTTCCTTT. Protein sequence: CASSPRQGANTEASF.